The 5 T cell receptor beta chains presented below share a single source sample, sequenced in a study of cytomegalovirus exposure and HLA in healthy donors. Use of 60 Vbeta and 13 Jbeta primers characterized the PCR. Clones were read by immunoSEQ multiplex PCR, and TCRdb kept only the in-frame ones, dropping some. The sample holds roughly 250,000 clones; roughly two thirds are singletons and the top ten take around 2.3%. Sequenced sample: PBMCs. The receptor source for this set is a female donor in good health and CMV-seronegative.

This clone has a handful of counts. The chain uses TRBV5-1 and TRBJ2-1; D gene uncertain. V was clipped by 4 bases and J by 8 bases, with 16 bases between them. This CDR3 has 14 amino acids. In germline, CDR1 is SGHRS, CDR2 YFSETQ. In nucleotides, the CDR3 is TGCGCCAGCAGCCCCACTGTCATTGTCGATGAGCAGTTCTTC. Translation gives CASSPTVIVDEQFF.

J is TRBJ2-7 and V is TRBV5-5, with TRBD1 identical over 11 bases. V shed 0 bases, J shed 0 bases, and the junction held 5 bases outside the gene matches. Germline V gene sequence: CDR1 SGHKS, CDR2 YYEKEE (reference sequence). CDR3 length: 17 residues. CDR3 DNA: TGTGCCAGCAGCTTGGGGACAGGGGGCAGCTCCTCCTACGAGCAGTACTTC. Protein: CASSLGTGGSSSYEQYF.

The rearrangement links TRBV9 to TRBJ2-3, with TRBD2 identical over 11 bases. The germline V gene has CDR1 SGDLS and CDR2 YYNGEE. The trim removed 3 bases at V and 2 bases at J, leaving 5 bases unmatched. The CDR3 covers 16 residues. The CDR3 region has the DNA TGTGCCAGCAGCGCAGGACTAGCGGGCTTCACAGATACGCAGTATTTT. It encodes CASSAGLAGFTDTQYF.

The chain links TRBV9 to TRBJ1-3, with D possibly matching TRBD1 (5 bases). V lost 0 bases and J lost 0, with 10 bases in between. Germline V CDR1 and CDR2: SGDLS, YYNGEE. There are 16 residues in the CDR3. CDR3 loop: CASSVEGDPSGNTIYF. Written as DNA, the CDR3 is TGTGCCAGCAGCGTAGAAGGGGATCCCTCTGGAAACACCATATATTTT.

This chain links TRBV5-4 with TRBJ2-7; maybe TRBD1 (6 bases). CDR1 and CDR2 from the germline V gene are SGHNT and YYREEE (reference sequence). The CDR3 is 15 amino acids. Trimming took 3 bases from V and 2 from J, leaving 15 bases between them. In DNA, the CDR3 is TGTGCCAGCAGCTCTAGACAGGCAGGAACCTACGAGCAGTACTTC. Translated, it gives CASSSRQAGTYEQYF.